These T cell receptor beta chains were read from a single sample in a study of PD-L1 blockade in urothelial cancer. Profiled with immunoSEQ multiplex PCR; TCRdb holds only in-frame clones, not every one. The sample includes around 110,000 clones, roughly 90% of them seen just once. The specimen was PBMCs, collected around atezolizumab (anti-PD-L1) treatment. The receptor source for this set is a man aged 55 to 70 with urothelial cancer. Both conserved end residues are part of each CDR3. The D gene is left open where the match is weak. The listing skips clone size in some rows; elsewhere it reads once, few, many or a size class.

abundance	v_gene	j_gene	d_gene	CDR3nt	CDR3aa
NA	TRBV10-3	TRBJ2-2	TRBD2	TGTGCCATCACCAGACTAGCGGGGGACTACACCGGGGAGCTGTTTTTT	CAITRLAGDYTGELFF
NA	TRBV29-1	TRBJ1-1	NA	TGCAGCGTTGATAACAGGAACACTGAAGCTTTCTTT	CSVDNRNTEAFF
NA	TRBV27	TRBJ2-7	TRBD2	TGTGCCAGCAGTTTAGGGGGGGAGGAAGGGGAGCAGTACTTC	CASSLGGEEGEQYF
NA	TRBV18	TRBJ1-1	NA	TGTGCCAGCTCACCACGGGGCGCCGATGTAAGCACTGAAGCTTTCTTT	CASSPRGADVSTEAFF
NA	TRBV7-2	TRBJ2-6	NA	TGTGCCAGCAGCCTGAACTCCAACGTCCTGACTTTC	CASSLNSNVLTF
NA	TRBV27	TRBJ1-4	NA	TGTGCCAGCAGTCCCCGGAGGGCCGACTGGAAACTGTTTTTT	CASSPRRADWKLFF
NA	TRBV27	TRBJ2-7	TRBD1	TGTGCCAGCAGTTGGGGACAGTCTTCCTCCTACGAGCAGTACTTC	CASSWGQSSSYEQYF
NA	TRBV7-9	TRBJ2-1	NA	TGTGCCAGCAGCCCGAGAGTACGGGAGCAGTTCTTC	CASSPRVREQFF
once	TRBV6-5	TRBJ2-1	TRBD2	TGTGCCAGCAGTGGATCTAGCGGAGTCTACAATGAGCAGTTCTTC	CASSGSSGVYNEQFF
NA	TRBV6-1	TRBJ2-1	TRBD2	TGTGCCAGCAGTGAAGGACTAGCCTCCTACAATGAGCAGTTCTTC	CASSEGLASYNEQFF